This record concerns one T cell receptor (beta chain) sequence. Original processing methods: Cell counts per sample came from amplifying reference gene primers. The repertoire was sequenced with immunoSEQ multiplex PCR; TCRdb's copy has only in-frame clones and lacks some. That table is the source of V, J and clone size, and D and trimming were worked out from the DNA. The sample lists around 300,000 clones; 70% to 90% were seen once. The sample comes from a study of blood T cell repertoires in COVID-19. About the research overall: Italy, Spain and the United States were the sources of the convalescent and acute COVID-19 samples.

The receptor comes from a woman in her thirties with active or convalescent COVID-19. The sample taken for sequencing was peripheral blood.

The CDR3 nucleotides are TGCGCCAGCAGCTTGGGGGACAGGGCTAATGAAAAACTGTTTTTT. Protein: CASSLGDRANEKLFF. The J gene is TRBJ1-4, the V gene TRBV5-1, with TRBD1 matching over 9 bases. With 0 bases clipped from V and 3 bases from J, the junction kept 0 bases outside the gene matches. This CDR3 has 15 amino acids. Germline CDR1 SGHRS, CDR2 YFSETQ.